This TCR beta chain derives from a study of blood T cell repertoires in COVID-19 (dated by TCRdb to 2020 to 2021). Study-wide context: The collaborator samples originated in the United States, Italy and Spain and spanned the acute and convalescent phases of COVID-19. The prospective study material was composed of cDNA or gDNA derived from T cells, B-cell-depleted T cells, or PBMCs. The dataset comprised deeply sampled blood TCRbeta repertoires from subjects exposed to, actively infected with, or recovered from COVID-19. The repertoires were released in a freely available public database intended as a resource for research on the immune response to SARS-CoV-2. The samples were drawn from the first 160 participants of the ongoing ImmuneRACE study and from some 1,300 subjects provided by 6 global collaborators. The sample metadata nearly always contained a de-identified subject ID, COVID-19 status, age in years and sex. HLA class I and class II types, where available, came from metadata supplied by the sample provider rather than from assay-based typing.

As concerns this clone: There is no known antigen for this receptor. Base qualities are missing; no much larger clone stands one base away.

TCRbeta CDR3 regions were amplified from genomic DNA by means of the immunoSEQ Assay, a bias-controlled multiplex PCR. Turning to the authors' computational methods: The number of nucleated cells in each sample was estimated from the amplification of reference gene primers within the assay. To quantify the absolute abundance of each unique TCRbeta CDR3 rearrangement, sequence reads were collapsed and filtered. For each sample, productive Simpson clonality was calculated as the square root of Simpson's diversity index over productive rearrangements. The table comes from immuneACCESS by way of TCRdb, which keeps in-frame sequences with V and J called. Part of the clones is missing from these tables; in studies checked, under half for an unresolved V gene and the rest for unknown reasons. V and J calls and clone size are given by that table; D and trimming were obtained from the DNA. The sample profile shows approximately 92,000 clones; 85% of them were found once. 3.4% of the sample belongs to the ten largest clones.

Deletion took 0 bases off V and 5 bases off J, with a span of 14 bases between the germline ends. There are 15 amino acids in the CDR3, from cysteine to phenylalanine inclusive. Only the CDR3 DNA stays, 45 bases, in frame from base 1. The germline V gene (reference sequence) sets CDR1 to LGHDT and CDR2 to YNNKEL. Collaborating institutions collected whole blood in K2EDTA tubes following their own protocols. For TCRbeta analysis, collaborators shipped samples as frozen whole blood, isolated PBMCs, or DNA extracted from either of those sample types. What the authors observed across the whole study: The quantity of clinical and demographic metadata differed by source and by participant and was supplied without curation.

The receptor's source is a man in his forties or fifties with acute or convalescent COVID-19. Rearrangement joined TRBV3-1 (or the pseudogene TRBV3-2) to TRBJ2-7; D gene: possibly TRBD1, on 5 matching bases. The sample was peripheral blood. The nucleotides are TGTGCCAGCAGCCAAGACAGGGTTCGACTCCACGAGCAGTACTTC. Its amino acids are CASSQDRVRLHEQYF.